One and the same sample provided the 4 T cell receptor beta chains below, sequenced in a study of cytomegalovirus exposure and HLA in healthy donors. Primers included in the PCR were 60 Vbeta and 13 Jbeta primers. The protocol was immunoSEQ multiplex PCR, while the TCRdb copy is restricted to in-frame clones and leaves out a portion. In the table there are under 200,000 clones, about three quarters of which are singletons. The material sequenced was PBMCs. These receptors were obtained from a female donor in good health and CMV-seronegative.

V gene TRBV7-9 combines with J gene TRBJ2-5, with D maybe TRBD2 (5 bases). This CDR3 contains 14 residues. With 6 bases removed from V and 11 bases from J, the gap between germline ends came to 22 bases. Germline-derived CDR1 and CDR2 are SEHNR and FQNEAQ (reference sequence). CDR3 DNA: TGTGCCAGCAGTATACGGTCGTCAGCGCGAGGGCAGTACTTC. It codes for CASSIRSSARGQYF.

This rearrangement joins TRBV18 to TRBJ1-1; 8 bases line up with TRBD1. The CDR3 extends over 16 amino acids. Trimming removed 4 bases from V and 3 bases from J; junction bases left unmatched: 10. Germline V gene data show CDR1 as KGHSH and CDR2 as LQKENI. CDR3: CASSQKTGQGDTEAFF. The CDR3 nucleotides read TGTGCCAGCTCACAAAAAACCGGACAGGGTGACACTGAAGCTTTCTTT.

There are a few counts of this clone. The chain is built from TRBV30 and TRBJ1-5; D perhaps matches TRBD1 (5 bases). The CDR3 length is 19 residues. V lost 0 bases and J lost 2, with 23 bases in between. The germline V gene encodes CDR1 GTSNPN and CDR2 SVGIG (reference sequence). CDR3 nucleotide sequence: TGTGCCTGGAGTGTACAGAGAATGGCGGGGGATGGAGGCAATCAGCCCCAGCATTTT. Encoded protein: CAWSVQRMAGDGGNQPQHF.

The rearrangement uses TRBV19 and TRBJ1-2; no firm D call. Germline V gene sequence: CDR1 LNHDA, CDR2 SQIVND (reference sequence). The CDR3 is 13 amino acids. Trimming shortened V by 9 bases and J by 8 bases, and 19 bases separated the two germline ends. This CDR3 is CASKPGGSGGYTF. The CDR3 DNA follows: TGTGCCAGCAAACCGGGAGGTTCGGGCGGCTACACCTTC.